These 6 T cell receptor beta chains were all obtained from the same sample, sequenced in a study of blood T cell repertoires in COVID-19. Some clones are missing from TCRdb's copy, which holds only in-frame ones; the method was immunoSEQ multiplex PCR. The sample has some 220,000 clones, 83% seen once; the top ten hold over 4.5%. Sequenced input: peripheral blood. The receptors come from a human donor in a cohort sampled during active COVID-19.

The V gene is TRBV24-1, the J gene TRBJ2-2; D might be TRBD1 (6 bases). CDR3 length equals 16 residues. V lost 4 bases and J 3 bases, leaving 14 bases between the germline ends. Germline CDR1 reads KGHDR; CDR2 reads SFDVKD. This CDR3 is CATSDPGWGHTGELFF. The DNA of the CDR3 is TGTGCCACCAGTGACCCCGGTTGGGGGCACACCGGGGAGCTGTTTTTT.

The chain links TRBV9 to TRBJ2-3; D uncertain. V lost 3 bases, J lost 3 bases, and 8 bases lay in between. Germline V lookup: CDR1 SGDLS, CDR2 YYNGEE. The CDR3 has 13 amino acids. CDR3 loop: CASSAYRTDTQYF. CDR3 in DNA: TGTGCCAGCAGCGCGTACAGAACAGATACGCAGTATTTT.

This clone was recorded once. The chain links TRBV11-2 to TRBJ1-1, with 10 nucleotides matching TRBD1. Germline assignment: CDR1 SGHAT and CDR2 FQNNGV. The CDR3 consists of 13 residues. With 5 bases clipped from V and 5 bases from J, the junction kept 2 bases outside the gene matches. The CDR3 here is CASSAGQGTEAFF. CDR3 DNA: TGTGCCAGCAGCGCGGGACAGGGGACTGAAGCTTTCTTT. Filled out from reference TRBV11-2 and TRBJ1-1, the complete variable domain reads EAGVAQSPRYKIIEKRQSVAFWCNPISGHATLYWYQQILGQGPKLLIQFQNNGVVDDSQLPKDRFSAERLKGVDSTLKIQPAKLEDSAVYLCASSAGQGTEAFFGQGTRLTVV.

V usage is TRBV4-2 and J usage is TRBJ2-1; maybe TRBD2 (5 bases). Germline lookup yields CDR1 LGHNA and CDR2 YNFKEQ. The CDR3 totals 12 residues. The ends were cut back, 1 base at V and 10 bases at J, with 8 bases in the middle. This CDR3 is CASSQVRGEQFF. The CDR3, as DNA: TGTGCCAGCAGCCAAGTTAGAGGGGAGCAGTTCTTC.

The gene calls are TRBV12-5 and TRBJ2-3; the match to TRBD2 covers 8 bases. V lost 1 base to trimming and J lost 6 bases; unmatched junction nucleotides: 9. Germline CDR1 and CDR2: LGHNT and FRNRAP. This CDR3 contains 16 residues. CDR3 coding DNA: TGTGCTAGTGGTTTGGGTATAGCGGGGTCAACGGATACGCAGTATTTT. Amino acids: CASGLGIAGSTDTQYF.

About this clone: Other DNA sequences in the same sample also yield this CDR3. J is TRBJ2-3 and V is TRBV10-2; a possible D gene is TRBD1 (6 bases). CDR3 length equals 13 residues. Trimming took 6 bases from V and 2 from J, leaving 9 bases between them. Germline V gene sequence: CDR1 WSHSY, CDR2 SAAADI. The CDR3 DNA reads TGCGCCAGCAGGGACAGTGCCACAGATACGCAGTATTTT. As protein: CASRDSATDTQYF.